This T cell receptor beta chain was identified during a study of T cells in Graves' hyperthyroidism and ophthalmopathy (dated 2019 in TCRdb). Broadly, across the study: Peripheral blood samples were taken at initial diagnosis, before any treatment was given. To identify distinguishing TCR V-J signatures, a discovery cohort of some 100 patients was used, comprising approximately 40 with Graves' ophthalmopathy and approximately 57 with stable Graves' hyperthyroidism. An independent validation cohort of around 19 hyperthyroidism patients and approximately 15 patients who later progressed to ophthalmopathy tested prospective prediction of ophthalmopathy. The approximately 90 discovery patients were divided at random into training and test sets in a 7:3 ratio. The study also compared thyroid tissue and blood T-cell repertoires from roughly six Graves' hyperthyroidism patients. After sampling, hyperthyroidism patients received methimazole starting at 30 mg daily, and ophthalmopathy patients received high-dose intravenous methylprednisolone. TCR Vbeta CDR3 sequencing of some 140 peripheral blood samples (approximately 44 ophthalmopathy, about 80 hyperthyroidism and some 17 progressor patients) is reported in the paper. Points the paper makes about the study in general: Most expanded thyroid clonotypes (frequency above 0.001) were also detected in blood, a finding suggesting that blood repertoires may reflect thyroid immune responses. A 13 V-J signature model separated ophthalmopathy from stable hyperthyroidism, with nearly 90% sensitivity and approximately 81% specificity in cross-validation and 80%/75% in testing. In validation, the model predicted progression to ophthalmopathy with approximately 70% sensitivity and around 72% specificity, a median of 6.5 months before onset. Sample size was not statistically predetermined, and blinding of investigators to group allocation was not performed.

Graves' hyperthyroidism was defined as stable when no progression to ophthalmopathy occurred over 18 months of follow-up. Hyperthyroidism patients were newly diagnosed, with disease duration under 2 months, and aged 18 to 65 years. Exclusion was applied to patients with uncontrolled infections, other autoimmune diseases, pregnancy or lactation. Clinical symptoms, serum thyroxine and TRAb, thyroid ultrasound, and orbital computed tomography formed the basis for the diagnoses. PBMCs were separated from around 9.1 ml of fresh peripheral blood using Ficoll-Paque density gradient centrifugation. Total RNA was extracted using Trizol reagent, and RNA quality was assessed on an Agilent 2100 Bioanalyzer. TCR beta CDR3 regions were amplified from RNA transcripts. A first-round RT-PCR of the TCR CDR3 used the HTBI primer set with the Qiagen OneStep RT-PCR kit. A second multiplex PCR round built the libraries, followed by size selection and purification. Libraries were sequenced paired-end with 100 bp reads on an Illumina HiSeq2000. Per the authors' processing: Raw data were processed with SOAPnuke, discarding reads with adapters, uncalled bases, mean Phred below 15, or no exact constant-primer or identifier match. High-quality paired reads were merged using COPE v1.2.5, and each unique nucleotide sequence was defined as a clonotype. MiTCR v1.1 was used to align clonotypes to the IMGT TRBV, TRBD and TRBJ reference segments. The analysis included only V-J combinations with a frequency above 0.0001, which together covered approximately 99% of the repertoires. A TCS score was defined as the ratio between F50 (clonal expansion) and ExV (chaos), using BLOSUM62-based TCRdist between CDR3 peptides within each V-J. Welch's t-statistics and random forest reduced several hundred V-J features to about 12, which were used in a naive Bayes classifier (R e1071). TCRdb reprocessing: public reads trimmed at Q25 with fastp, clones called with MiXCR, in-frame beta chains kept. Records with the same CDR3 protein are collapsed into one entry carrying the most frequent genes and DNA. The V and J calls come from TCRdb's annotation, not from the publication. Counted in this sample were around 450,000 distinct CDR3 sequences; less than 20% of them appeared once. Jointly, the top ten make up around 7.7% of the sample.

This clonotype showed up many times. What antigen it recognizes has not been identified. No clone much larger than this one lies a single base away; base qualities are absent. Germline trimming amounts to 4 bases on V and 2 bases on J, with 20 as the count of junction bases outside the gene matches. The CDR3 runs 19 residues from the cysteine to the phenylalanine. Solely the CDR3 DNA is kept, with 57 bases framed from the first base. This TCR derives from a woman between 18 and 29 years old with Graves' hyperthyroidism. The rearrangement joined TRBV12-3 or TRBV12-4 to TRBJ2-7; 7 bases in the middle match TRBD1. Source material: blood. The CDR3 sequence is CASSYRIISTGEITYEQYF. The sequence in DNA is TGTGCCAGCAGTTACCGAATCATTTCTACAGGGGAAATTACCTACGAGCAGTACTTC.